Listed here is a single TCR beta chain. Germline V gene lookup returns CDR1 LNHDA and CDR2 SQIVND (reference sequence). The V and J ends lost 5 bases and 5 bases, in that order; junction bases with no gene match: 10. The CDR3 length is 16 residues. The sample belongs to a study of shared clonotypes between healthy human individuals. Sequenced by immunoSEQ multiplex PCR; TCRdb stores in-frame clones only, minus some. This table has 1,400,000 or so clones, 97% to 99% appearing once. The chain is built from TRBV19 and TRBJ2-2, with TRBD1 identical over 8 bases. Material: naive CD4+ T cells sorted from blood. Described subset: CD45RA+ positively selected. This receptor was taken from a man aged 25 to 40 in good health. This CDR3 reads CASSRAGGSGTGELFF. The CDR3, as DNA: TGTGCCAGTAGTCGGGCAGGGGGCTCCGGAACCGGGGAGCTGTTTTTT.